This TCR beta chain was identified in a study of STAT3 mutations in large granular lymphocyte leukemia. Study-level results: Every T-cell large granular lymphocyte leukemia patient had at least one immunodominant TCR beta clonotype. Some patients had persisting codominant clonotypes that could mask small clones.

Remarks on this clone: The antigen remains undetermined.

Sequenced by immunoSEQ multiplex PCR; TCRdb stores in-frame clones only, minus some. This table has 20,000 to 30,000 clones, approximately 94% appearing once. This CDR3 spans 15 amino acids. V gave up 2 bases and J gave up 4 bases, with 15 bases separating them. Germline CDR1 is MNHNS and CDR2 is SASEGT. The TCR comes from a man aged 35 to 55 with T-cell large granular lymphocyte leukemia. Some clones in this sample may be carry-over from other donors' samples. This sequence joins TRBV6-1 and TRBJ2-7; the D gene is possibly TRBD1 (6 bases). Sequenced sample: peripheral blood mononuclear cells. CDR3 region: CASSEWAGEGYEQYF. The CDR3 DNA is TGTGCCAGCAGTGAATGGGCAGGGGAAGGGTACGAGCAGTACTTC.